This is a list of T cell receptor beta chains from one sample in a study of blood T cell repertoires in COVID-19. Produced via immunoSEQ multiplex PCR; TCRdb's table is partial and in-frame only. The sample comprises roughly 180,000 clones, roughly four fifths of which are singletons, and roughly 6.3% rests with the top ten. The sequencing input was peripheral blood. These receptors came from a human donor in a cohort sampled during active COVID-19. CDR3s include the opening cysteine and the closing phenylalanine or tryptophan. The D gene is left open where the match is weak. The size of a clone is reported for some rows only, either as once, few or many, or as a class for expanded clones.

d_call: .
v_call: TRBV30
j_call: TRBJ2-1
clone_size: .
cdr3_aa: CAWSQGSSYNEQFF
cdr3_nt: TGTGCCTGGAGTCAGGGGAGCTCCTACAATGAGCAGTTCTTC

d_call: TRBD1
v_call: TRBV6-5
j_call: TRBJ1-1
clone_size: .
cdr3_aa: CASRPNRGTEAFF
cdr3_nt: TGTGCCAGCAGGCCCAACAGGGGAACTGAAGCTTTCTTT

d_call: .
v_call: TRBV29-1
j_call: TRBJ1-1
clone_size: .
cdr3_aa: CSVVGADTEAFF
cdr3_nt: TGCAGCGTTGTGGGGGCTGACACTGAAGCTTTCTTT

d_call: .
v_call: TRBV5-4
j_call: TRBJ1-1
clone_size: once
cdr3_aa: CASSQPGFKNTEAFF
cdr3_nt: TGTGCCAGCAGTCAACCAGGATTTAAGAACACTGAAGCTTTCTTT

d_call: .
v_call: TRBV14
j_call: TRBJ1-1
clone_size: .
cdr3_aa: CASSPRRGVVNTEAFF
cdr3_nt: TGTGCCAGCAGCCCCCGCCGGGGGGTTGTGAACACTGAAGCTTTCTTT

d_call: TRBD1
v_call: TRBV9
j_call: TRBJ2-1
clone_size: .
cdr3_aa: CASSEGANEQFF
cdr3_nt: TGTGCCAGCAGTGAGGGGGCGAATGAGCAGTTCTTC

d_call: TRBD2
v_call: TRBV4-2
j_call: TRBJ2-1
clone_size: .
cdr3_aa: CASSQVLRGGRGNEQFF
cdr3_nt: TGTGCCAGCAGCCAAGTGTTGCGGGGGGGAAGGGGGAATGAGCAGTTCTTC

d_call: .
v_call: TRBV30
j_call: TRBJ2-7
clone_size: .
cdr3_aa: CAWSVLRGSYEQYF
cdr3_nt: TGTGCCTGGAGTGTACTAAGGGGATCCTACGAGCAGTACTTC

d_call: TRBD1
v_call: TRBV4-1
j_call: TRBJ1-6
clone_size: .
cdr3_aa: CASSPPLLTGSVSPLHF
cdr3_nt: TGCGCCAGCAGCCCACCGTTGCTGACAGGGTCAGTTTCACCCCTCCACTTT

d_call: .
v_call: TRBV2
j_call: TRBJ1-3
clone_size: .
cdr3_aa: CASMVGGIGSGNTIYF
cdr3_nt: TGTGCCAGCATGGTCGGGGGGATCGGCTCTGGAAACACCATATATTTT

d_call: .
v_call: TRBV3-1/TRBV3-2
j_call: TRBJ1-1
clone_size: .
cdr3_aa: CASVPAGTPGTEAFF
cdr3_nt: TGTGCCAGCGTCCCCGCCGGAACGCCGGGCACTGAAGCTTTCTTT

d_call: TRBD1
v_call: TRBV6-5
j_call: TRBJ1-1
clone_size: .
cdr3_aa: CASSYGTGKAFF
cdr3_nt: TGTGCCAGCAGTTACGGGACAGGTAAAGCTTTCTTT

d_call: .
v_call: TRBV6-5
j_call: TRBJ2-7
clone_size: .
cdr3_aa: CASKARGGSSYEQYF
cdr3_nt: TGTGCCAGCAAAGCGCGAGGAGGGTCTTCCTACGAGCAGTACTTC

d_call: TRBD1
v_call: TRBV18
j_call: TRBJ1-2
clone_size: .
cdr3_aa: CASSPLVVQGVSGYTF
cdr3_nt: TGTGCCAGCTCACCACTGGTGGTACAGGGGGTGTCTGGCTACACCTTC

d_call: TRBD2
v_call: TRBV6-2/TRBV6-3
j_call: TRBJ2-3
clone_size: once
cdr3_aa: CASSLTRLAGRVSTDTQYF
cdr3_nt: TGTGCCAGCAGTTTGACTCGTCTAGCGGGCCGCGTAAGCACAGATACGCAGTATTTT

d_call: .
v_call: TRBV5-1
j_call: TRBJ1-2
clone_size: .
cdr3_aa: CASSSQGGNYGYTF
cdr3_nt: TGCGCCAGCAGTTCGCAAGGAGGAAACTATGGCTACACCTTC

d_call: .
v_call: TRBV7-9
j_call: TRBJ1-5
clone_size: .
cdr3_aa: CASSLAGASNQPQHF
cdr3_nt: TGTGCCAGCAGCTTAGCAGGGGCCAGCAATCAGCCCCAGCATTTT

d_call: TRBD1
v_call: TRBV7-9
j_call: TRBJ1-6
clone_size: .
cdr3_aa: CASSLAPGGPSTPLHF
cdr3_nt: TGTGCCAGCAGCTTAGCCCCAGGGGGTCCCTCGACACCCCTCCACTTT

d_call: TRBD1
v_call: TRBV19
j_call: TRBJ1-5
clone_size: .
cdr3_aa: CASAFPDRVNQPQHF
cdr3_nt: TGTGCCAGTGCCTTCCCCGACAGGGTGAACCAGCCCCAGCATTTT

d_call: .
v_call: TRBV7-3
j_call: TRBJ2-7
clone_size: .
cdr3_aa: CASSPGWGDEQYF
cdr3_nt: TGTGCCAGCAGCCCAGGGTGGGGGGACGAGCAGTACTTC

d_call: TRBD2
v_call: TRBV5-5
j_call: TRBJ2-1
clone_size: .
cdr3_aa: CASSLSHAGGVGEQFF
cdr3_nt: TGTGCCAGCAGCTTGAGTCATGCGGGGGGAGTCGGTGAGCAGTTCTTC

d_call: TRBD1
v_call: TRBV3-1/TRBV3-2
j_call: TRBJ2-7
clone_size: .
cdr3_aa: CASSQAGTGLREQYF
cdr3_nt: TGTGCCAGCAGCCAAGCCGGGACAGGGCTGAGGGAGCAGTACTTC

d_call: TRBD2
v_call: TRBV7-9
j_call: TRBJ2-5
clone_size: .
cdr3_aa: CASSLDGLAGDQYF
cdr3_nt: TGTGCCAGCAGCTTAGATGGGCTAGCGGGGGATCAGTACTTC

d_call: TRBD2
v_call: TRBV6-5
j_call: TRBJ2-7
clone_size: .
cdr3_aa: CASSALGGGEQYF
cdr3_nt: TGTGCCAGCAGCGCCTTGGGGGGGGGCGAGCAGTACTTC

d_call: TRBD2
v_call: TRBV7-3
j_call: TRBJ2-1
clone_size: .
cdr3_aa: CASSLGGVSNEQFF
cdr3_nt: TGTGCCAGCAGCTTAGGGGGGGTTAGCAATGAGCAGTTCTTC

d_call: .
v_call: TRBV18
j_call: TRBJ1-6
clone_size: once
cdr3_aa: CASSPGEIDSPLHF
cdr3_nt: TGTGCCAGCTCCCCAGGGGAGATAGATTCACCCCTCCACTTT

d_call: .
v_call: TRBV9
j_call: TRBJ1-1
clone_size: .
cdr3_aa: CASSATGGMNTEAFF
cdr3_nt: TGTGCCAGCAGCGCCACGGGGGGCATGAACACTGAAGCTTTCTTT

d_call: TRBD1
v_call: TRBV7-8
j_call: TRBJ1-1
clone_size: .
cdr3_aa: CASSFQQGGTEAFF
cdr3_nt: TGTGCCAGCAGCTTTCAACAGGGGGGAACTGAAGCTTTCTTT

d_call: .
v_call: TRBV18
j_call: TRBJ2-1
clone_size: .
cdr3_aa: CASSPRMGANEQFF
cdr3_nt: TGTGCCAGCTCACCACGGATGGGGGCGAATGAGCAGTTCTTC